These 16 T cell receptor beta chains share one sample of origin, sequenced in a study of blood T cell repertoires in COVID-19 (dated by TCRdb to the early 2020s). The receptor library was made with the immunoSEQ multiplex PCR assay. This is the immuneACCESS table as TCRdb keeps it, with only in-frame sequences that have V and J called. A part of the clones is gone; compared with another copy, unresolved V genes explain less than half, and the rest is unexplained. The sample table holds 220,000 or so clones, of which about 88% were seen once. The top ten constitute roughly 10% of the sample. Sequenced: peripheral blood. All receptors come from a woman aged 45-65 years with COVID-19, enrolled during active disease.

The V gene is TRBV12-3 or TRBV12-4, the J gene TRBJ1-1, with a weak D call TRBD1 (5 bases). Trimming removed 4 bases from V and 0 bases from J, with 6 bases in between. This CDR3 contains 13 residues. The CDR3 region is CASSSGMNTEAFF. The CDR3 DNA sequence: TGTGCCAGCAGTTCAGGGATGAACACTGAAGCTTTCTTT.

This clone showed up just a few times. The rearrangement links TRBV29-1 to TRBJ2-7, with D possibly being TRBD1 (5 bases). V shed 6 bases and J shed 4 bases, with 19 bases lying between them. This CDR3 is built from 14 residues. Germline V gene lookup returns CDR1 SQVTM and CDR2 ANQGSEA. The CDR3 is CSVYSTAGQYEQYF. The DNA for the CDR3 is TGCAGCGTCTATTCAACCGCAGGGCAGTACGAGCAGTACTTC.

The genes are TRBV5-1 and TRBJ2-7; D is unresolved. The CDR3 is 15 residues long. From germline, CDR1 is SGHRS and CDR2 YFSETQ. V was clipped by 0 bases and J by 2 bases, with 12 bases between them. The CDR3 sequence is CASSLDGWPPYEQYV. The DNA of the CDR3 is TGCGCCAGCAGCTTGGACGGGTGGCCCCCCTACGAGCAGTACGTC.

The chain employs TRBV9 and TRBJ2-1; 14 bases align to TRBD2. V shed 2 bases and J 8 bases; nucleotides not matched to a gene: 9. The CDR3 is 17 residues long. Looked up from germline, CDR1 is SGDLS and CDR2 is YYNGEE. The CDR3, as DNA: TGTGCCAGCAGCGTCGGGCAGACTAGCGGGGGGGCGTATGAGCAGTTCTTC. This gives the protein CASSVGQTSGGAYEQFF. Complete variable domain (other parts from reference TRBV9 and TRBJ2-1): DSGVTQTPKHLITATGQRVTLRCSPRSGDLSVYWYQQSLDQGLQFLIQYYNGEERAKGNILERFSAQQFPDLHSELNLSSLELGDSALYFCASSVGQTSGGAYEQFFGPGTRLTVL.

The chain recombines TRBV10-3 with TRBJ2-5; D unclear. The V end lost 0 bases, the J end lost 5 bases, and 13 bases lay between the germline ends. The CDR3 loop spans 15 amino acids. Germline V CDR1 and CDR2: ENHRY, SYGVKD. As DNA, the CDR3 is TGTGCCATCAGTGAGTCGAGAGTTGCCGGGGAGACCCAGTACTTC. This gives the protein CAISESRVAGETQYF.

The chain joins TRBV5-1 to TRBJ1-1, with TRBD1 matching over 12 bases. V was pared by 4 bases and J by 4 bases, with 8 bases of the junction left unmatched. Per the germline V gene, CDR1 is SGHRS and CDR2 is YFSETQ. The CDR3 has 16 amino acids. The CDR3 sequence: CASSLGQGAWSTEAFF. Written as DNA, the CDR3 is TGCGCCAGCAGCCTGGGACAGGGGGCTTGGTCCACTGAAGCTTTCTTT.

This clone has only a few counts. The CDR3 spells CATSRASGGPSSYNEQFF. The CDR3 bases are TGTGCCACCAGCAGGGCTAGCGGGGGCCCGAGCTCCTACAATGAGCAGTTCTTC. The chain couples TRBV15 to TRBJ2-1, with 10 nucleotides matching TRBD2. Germline CDR1 and CDR2: LNHNV and YYDKDF (reference sequence). The CDR3 extends over 18 amino acids. J was trimmed by 0 bases and V by 3 bases; bases with no gene match: 8.

This clone was observed once. CDR3 loop: CASRTGTAGANVLTF. DNA of the CDR3: TGTGCCAGCCGGACAGGGACGGCTGGGGCCAACGTCCTGACTTTC. The chain links TRBV6-6 to TRBJ2-6; 8 positions match TRBD1. In germline, CDR1 is MNHNY, CDR2 SVGAGI (reference sequence). CDR3 length: 15 residues. V was pared by 8 bases and J by 2 bases, with 5 bases of the junction left unmatched.

Concerning this clone itself: Within the sample, other DNA sequences also encode this same CDR3. The chain combines TRBV5-1 with TRBJ2-1; possibly TRBD1 for D (6 bases). Trimming pared 2 bases from V and 0 bases from J, leaving 9 bases between. The CDR3 extends over 15 amino acids. CDR1 is SGHRS and CDR2 is YFSETQ in the germline V gene. DNA for the CDR3: TGCGCCAGCAGCTTAGGGGGTAGCTCCTACAATGAGCAGTTCTTC. It is translated as CASSLGGSSYNEQFF.

This rearrangement joins TRBV5-8 to TRBJ2-5, with 14 bases fitting TRBD2. The CDR3 loop spans 16 amino acids. J lost 2 bases, V lost 2 bases, and 2 bases had no gene match. Germline V gene data show CDR1 as SGHTS and CDR2 as YDEGEE. In DNA, the CDR3 is TGTGCCAGCAGCTTTAGGACTAGCGGGGGGCAAGAGACCCAGTACTTC. Protein sequence: CASSFRTSGGQETQYF.

CDR3 amino acids: CASSETGGPGYTF. CDR3 coding DNA: TGTGCCAGCAGTGAGACAGGGGGACCTGGCTACACCTTC. The chain joins TRBV6-4 to TRBJ1-2; 9 nucleotides match TRBD1. After removal of 3 bases from V and 7 bases from J, the junction contained 3 bases not matched to a gene. This CDR3 is built from 13 residues. Germline CDR1 MRHNA, CDR2 SNTAGT.

CDR3 amino acids: CASNRDRAYYEQYV. The CDR3 coding sequence is TGTGCCAGCAACCGGGACAGGGCATATTACGAGCAGTACGTC. This rearrangement joins TRBV2 to TRBJ2-7, with 9 bases matching TRBD1. Germline-derived CDR1 and CDR2 are SNHLY and FYNNEI. The length of the CDR3 is 14 residues. V trimming: 7 bases; J trimming: 4 bases; junction bases outside the gene matches: 8.

The rearrangement joins TRBV5-5 to TRBJ2-5; the D gene is possibly TRBD1 (6 bases). Trimming pared 2 bases from V and 3 bases from J, leaving 14 bases between. CDR3 length: 15 amino acids. Looked up from germline, CDR1 is SGHKS and CDR2 is YYEKEE (reference sequence). CDR3: CASSFTARGKETQYF. DNA of the CDR3: TGTGCCAGCAGCTTCACAGCTAGGGGGAAAGAGACCCAGTACTTC.

This clone has only one observation. The chain couples TRBV5-4 to TRBJ1-2; TRBD1 is a possible D gene (6 bases). Germline-derived CDR1 and CDR2 are SGHNT and YYREEE (reference sequence). The CDR3 is 13 residues long. V gave up 0 bases and J gave up 7 bases, with 10 bases separating them. The CDR3 DNA follows: TGTGCCAGCAGCTTGGGGGACATGGGTGGCTACACCTTC. Protein sequence: CASSLGDMGGYTF. The variable domain in full, with the rest retrieved from reference TRBV5-4 and TRBJ1-2, is ETGVTQSPTHLIKTRGQQVTLRCSSQSGHNTVSWYQQALGQGPQFIFQYYREEENGRGNFPPRFSGLQFPNYSSELNVNALELDDSALYLCASSLGDMGGYTFGSGTRLTVV.

The chain employs TRBV12-5 and TRBJ2-7; 8 nucleotides align to TRBD1. Germline values: CDR1 LGHNT, CDR2 FRNRAP. V lost 6 bases to trimming and J lost 4 bases; unmatched junction nucleotides: 11. The CDR3 is 15 amino acids. The CDR3 reads CASGPGQGGNYEQYF. The CDR3 nucleotides are TGTGCTAGTGGCCCTGGACAGGGTGGGAATTACGAGCAGTACTTC.

This clone was seen once. V usage is TRBV4-1 and J usage is TRBJ2-1, with D tentatively TRBD2 (5 bases). The V end was cut by 1 base, the J end by 7 bases, with 14 bases between. Per germline, CDR1 MGHRA and CDR2 YSYEKL. The length of the CDR3 is 15 residues. The CDR3 nucleotides read TGCGCCAGCAGCCAAGTGGCTAGCCCAAATAATGAGCAGTTCTTC. Residues: CASSQVASPNNEQFF.